Below are 14 T cell receptor beta chains sequenced from a single sample in a study of Ad26.COV2.S vaccination and SARS-CoV-2 variants. Produced via immunoSEQ multiplex PCR; TCRdb's table is partial and in-frame only. The sample includes 85,000 to 120,000 clones, about three quarters of them seen just once. Here the sequenced sample was peripheral blood, taken after recovery from COVID-19. These TCRs come from a human donor who had recovered from COVID-19.

The rearrangement links TRBV10-1 to TRBJ2-3; possibly TRBD2 for D (6 bases). This CDR3 is built from 20 residues. Germline V lookup: CDR1 WNHNN, CDR2 SYGVQD (reference sequence). The V end lost 6 bases, the J end lost 7 bases, and 35 bases lay between the germline ends. The CDR3, as DNA: TGCGCCAGCAGAACCCGGACAACGCTTGAAAAGGAGGGCACGGAAAATACGCAGTATTTT. Protein product: CASRTRTTLEKEGTENTQYF.

CDR3 DNA sequence: TGTGCCATCAGTGAGGGGACAGGGTCTGCTGGCTACACCTTC. It encodes CAISEGTGSAGYTF. V is TRBV10-3 and J is TRBJ1-2, with 9 bases lining up with TRBD1. This CDR3 has 14 residues. V gave up 2 bases and J gave up 7 bases; unmatched junction bases: 5. Germline CDR1 reads ENHRY; CDR2 reads SYGVKD.

CDR3 in DNA: TGCGCCAGCAGCTCACCAGGGGGGAATGAAAAACTGTTTTTT. As protein: CASSSPGGNEKLFF. The gene calls are TRBV5-1 and TRBJ1-4, with 7 bases that match TRBD1. This CDR3 is built from 14 residues. Trimming at V came to 3 bases and at J to 5 bases, leaving 4 bases not matched to a gene. Looked up from germline, CDR1 is SGHRS and CDR2 is YFSETQ.

J is TRBJ2-2 and V is TRBV9, with TRBD1 identical over 7 bases. CDR3 size: 15 residues. Losses at the gene ends were 4 bases for V and 1 base for J; bases not matched to a gene: 4. Germline-derived CDR1 and CDR2 are SGDLS and YYNGEE. CDR3 sequence reads: CASSFRQGNTGELFF. The CDR3 nucleotides are TGTGCCAGCAGCTTCCGACAGGGGAACACCGGGGAGCTGTTTTTT. Filled out from reference TRBV9 and TRBJ2-2, the complete variable domain reads DSGVTQTPKHLITATGQRVTLRCSPRSGDLSVYWYQQSLDQGLQFLIQYYNGEERAKGNILERFSAQQFPDLHSELNLSSLELGDSALYFCASSFRQGNTGELFFGEGSRLTVL.

The CDR3 sequence: CASSLDRESVRTDTQYF. CDR3 sequence (DNA): TGCGCCAGCAGCTTGGACAGGGAGAGCGTGCGCACAGATACGCAGTATTTT. The V call is TRBV5-1, the J call TRBJ2-3; a weak D match, TRBD1 (6 bases). The germline gives CDR1 SGHRS, CDR2 YFSETQ. Trimming left V 0 bases short and J 1 base short, with 15 bases between. The CDR3 length is 17 residues.

The genes are TRBV10-3 and TRBJ2-3; D remains unclear. Trimming left V 9 bases short and J 1 base short, with 5 bases between. CDR3 length: 11 amino acids. CDR1 is ENHRY, CDR2 SYGVKD, per germline. This chain's CDR3 is CAMQGTDTQYF. For the CDR3, the DNA is TGTGCCATGCAGGGCACAGATACGCAGTATTTT.

V usage is TRBV9 and J usage is TRBJ1-3; no reliable D call. The CDR3 has 17 amino acids. Germline assignment: CDR1 SGDLS and CDR2 YYNGEE. Trimming left V 4 bases short and J 0 bases short, with 17 bases between. CDR3: CASSIGLGQSSGNTIYF. The CDR3 DNA sequence: TGTGCCAGCAGCATAGGTCTTGGGCAGAGCTCTGGAAACACCATATATTTT.

J is TRBJ2-7 and V is TRBV5-1; 8 nucleotides align to TRBD1. Germline V gene lookup returns CDR1 SGHRS and CDR2 YFSETQ. This CDR3 has 14 residues. V trimming: 4 bases; J trimming: 5 bases; junction bases outside the gene matches: 8. For the CDR3, the DNA is TGCGCCAGCAGCAGACGGACAGGGCGCCACGAGCAGTACTTC. Protein sequence: CASSRRTGRHEQYF.

The V and J genes are TRBV2 and TRBJ2-7, with D tentatively TRBD1 or TRBD2 (5 bases each). Germline lookup yields CDR1 SNHLY and CDR2 FYNNEI. Trimming pared 4 bases from V and 6 bases from J, leaving 22 bases between. The CDR3 consists of 16 residues. The CDR3 here is CASSARQPMTTGEQYF. The CDR3 nucleotides are TGTGCCAGCAGTGCCAGACAGCCGATGACTACAGGCGAGCAGTACTTC.

The chain employs TRBV11-1 and TRBJ2-7; D might be TRBD2 (5 bases). The germline V gene has CDR1 SGHAT and CDR2 FQDESV (reference sequence). The CDR3 covers 14 residues. V lost 5 bases to trimming and J lost 0 bases, with 11 bases between them. The CDR3 coding sequence is TGTGCCAGCAGCACCGGTGGGAGCTCCTACGAGCAGTACTTC. It is translated as CASSTGGSSYEQYF. The whole variable domain, filled in from reference TRBV11-1 and TRBJ2-7, reads EAEVAQSPRYKITEKSQAVAFWCDPISGHATLYWYRQILGQGPELLVQFQDESVVDDSQLPKDRFSAERLKGVDSTLKIQPAELGDSAMYLCASSTGGSSYEQYFGPGTRLTVT.

CDR3 bases: TGTGCCAGCAGCTTTTACGGGGCCAACGTCCTGACTTTC. Translating it yields CASSFYGANVLTF. V gene TRBV7-3 combines with J gene TRBJ2-6; no clear D. In germline, CDR1 is SGHTA, CDR2 FQGTGA. Between the trimmed V and J ends, which lost 3 bases and 4 bases, there was a span of 4 bases. This CDR3 has 13 amino acids.

This rearrangement joins TRBV5-6 to TRBJ1-2; a weak D match, TRBD1 (5 bases). The V end lost 4 bases, the J end lost 5 bases, and 9 bases lay between the germline ends. Germline assignment: CDR1 SGHDT and CDR2 YYEEEE. The CDR3 is made up of 12 amino acids. The CDR3 DNA sequence: TGTGCCAGCAGCGGGGGGTATTATGGCTACACCTTC. Protein: CASSGGYYGYTF.

V gene TRBV19 combines with J gene TRBJ1-5; D call uncertain. The CDR3 loop spans 16 amino acids. Trimming cost V 6 bases and J 2 bases, with 17 bases left between them. Germline CDR1 LNHDA, CDR2 SQIVND (reference sequence). The CDR3 sequence is CASSYIGRTGNQPQHF. In nucleotides, the CDR3 is TGTGCCAGTAGCTACATTGGGCGGACGGGCAATCAGCCCCAGCATTTT. The full variable domain, in which reference TRBV19 and TRBJ1-5 provide the parts outside the CDR3, is DGGITQSPKYLFRKEGQNVTLSCEQNLNHDAMYWYRQDPGQGLRLIYYSQIVNDFQKGDIAEGYSVSREKKESFPLTVTSAQKNPTAFYLCASSYIGRTGNQPQHFGDGTRLSIL.

V is TRBV19 and J is TRBJ2-2; TRBD1 is a possible D gene (5 bases). Germline V lookup: CDR1 LNHDA, CDR2 SQIVND (reference sequence). This CDR3 comprises 14 residues. The V end lost 9 bases, the J end lost 2 bases, and 13 bases lay between the germline ends. Here the CDR3 reads CASGDSSNTGELFF. CDR3 in DNA: TGTGCCAGCGGAGACAGTTCAAACACCGGGGAGCTGTTTTTT.